This TCR beta chain was sequenced in a study of blood T cell repertoires in COVID-19 (dated by TCRdb to 2020 to 2021). Turning to the overall study: Samples covering the acute and convalescent phases of COVID-19 were provided by collaborators in the United States, Italy and Spain. The prospective study material was composed of cDNA or gDNA derived from T cells, B-cell-depleted T cells, or PBMCs. HLA class I and class II types, where available, came from metadata supplied by the sample provider rather than from assay-based typing. The dataset comprised deeply sampled blood TCRbeta repertoires from subjects exposed to, actively infected with, or recovered from COVID-19. The sample metadata nearly always contained a de-identified subject ID, COVID-19 status, age in years and sex. The repertoires were released in a freely available public database meant as a resource for research on the immune response to SARS-CoV-2. Samples were obtained from the ongoing ImmuneRACE study (first 160 participants) and from over a thousand subjects provided by 6 global collaborators. Study-wide findings and limitations: Clinical and demographic metadata were provided uncurated, with the amount varying by source and participant.

Worth noting for this clone: This clone's antigen is unknown. Per-nucleotide qualities are absent, and no much larger clonotype sits a single base away.

The germline V gene encodes CDR1 MNHEY and CDR2 SVGEGT. V and J are truncated by 5 bases and 0 bases respectively, leaving an intervening sequence of 10 bases. The CDR3 contains 15 residues, cysteine and phenylalanine counted. Solely the CDR3 DNA is kept, with 45 bases framed from the first base. The immunoSEQ Assay, a bias-controlled multiplex PCR, was used to amplify TCRbeta CDR3 regions from genomic DNA. Per the source publication's procedure: The number of nucleated cells in each sample was estimated by amplification of reference gene primers within the assay. Sequence reads were collapsed and filtered to measure the absolute abundance of every unique TCRbeta CDR3 rearrangement. For each sample, productive Simpson clonality was calculated by taking the square root of Simpson's diversity index across productive rearrangements. TCRdb re-hosts the immuneACCESS table, in-frame sequences only. Its copies lack some clones; in the studies checked, an unresolved V gene accounts for under half of them, and the cause for the rest is not known. That table gives V, J and clone size, and the DNA gave D and trimming. The sample includes about 180,000 clones, with roughly 85% observed a single time. The ten largest make up approximately 10% of the sample.

Collaborating institutions collected whole blood in K2EDTA tubes following their own protocols. For TCRbeta analysis, collaborator samples were shipped as frozen whole blood, as isolated PBMCs, or as DNA extracted from either sample type. Sample: peripheral blood. The receptor chain draws on TRBV6-2 or TRBV6-3 and TRBJ1-4, with the identity of the D gene unclear. This TCR was sampled from an elderly woman with active or convalescent COVID-19. The base sequence is TGTGCCAGCAGTGCGCACGAGGCAACTAATGAAAAACTGTTTTTT. This encodes CASSAHEATNEKLFF.